This T cell receptor (beta chain) was retrieved from a study of cytomegalovirus exposure and HLA in healthy donors. Clones were read by immunoSEQ multiplex PCR, and TCRdb kept only the in-frame ones, dropping some. The sample gives 95,000 to 150,000 clones, approximately 95% of which show up once; 1.7% is in the top ten. Germline trimming cut 3 bases from V and 7 bases from J; bases unmatched to any gene: 6. CDR3 length: 15 residues. Germline CDR1 SGHTA, CDR2 FQGNSA. V gene TRBV7-2 combines with J gene TRBJ2-1, with 10 bases identical to TRBD1. Sequenced: PBMCs. The TCR sequence derives from a man aged 18 to 29 in good health and CMV-seronegative. The CDR3 coding sequence is TGTGCCAGCAGCTTTCGGGACAGGGGTCGAAATGAGCAGTTCTTC. Translating it yields CASSFRDRGRNEQFF.